The T cell receptor beta chain described here comes from a study of PD-1 blockade in classical Hodgkin lymphoma. Method: immunoSEQ multiplex PCR; TCRdb's copy keeps in-frame clones and lacks some. Among around 9,000 clones, around 87% were seen once, and the ten largest hold roughly 24%. As to this clone: A read error may account for a junction end that differs from germline.

Germline CDR1 reads SSHAT; CDR2 reads FNYEAQ (reference sequence). The length of the CDR3 is 13 residues. Time point meaning: cycle 4 day 1 (C4D1), after 5 to 7 weeks of nivolumab. Relapse was seen in all patients after autologous stem cell transplantation, and brentuximab vedotin exposure was variable. This specimen was peripheral blood mononuclear cells (PBMCs), taken before the fourth cycle of nivolumab. The V call is TRBV7-7, the J call TRBJ1-4; D is undetermined. This receptor was obtained from a human donor with classical Hodgkin lymphoma. The CDR3 protein is CASSLGHNEKLFF. The CDR3 region has the DNA TGTGCTAGCAGCTTAGGCCACAATGAAAAACTGTTTTTT.